The TCR beta chain under discussion was sequenced for a study of regulatory T cells in long-lasting Graves disease. Regarding the study as a whole: Small numbers of samples may have cut accuracy.

The authors built TCR beta libraries using iRepertoire HTBI primers and Arm-PCR of CDR3 regions. TCRdb ran MiXCR on the multiplex PCR reads and lists one entry per CDR3 protein. The data show 400,000 to 650,000 distinct CDR3 sequences, about 15% seen once. Worth noting for this clonotype: Its cognate antigen is unknown. At one end, the junction sequence differs from germline, possibly due to a read error.

Documented time point: newly diagnosed GD, antithyroid drugs for less than 3 months. PBMC RNA served as the TCR library source. The CDR3 consists of 15 residues. Germline lookup yields CDR1 SGHRS and CDR2 YFSETQ. The same specimen was also included in a second study, on T cells in Graves' hyperthyroidism and ophthalmopathy.

The origin of this receptor is a woman aged 35-65 years with Graves disease. The rearrangement links TRBV5-1 to TRBJ1-5, with 7 nucleotides matching TRBD1. This specimen was peripheral blood mononuclear cells (PBMCs), taken at new diagnosis, from a patient treated with antithyroid drugs. CDR3 in DNA: TGCGCCAGCAGCTTGGGAGGGGGCCGAGATCAGTCCCAGCATTTT. This gives the protein CASSLGGGRDQSQHF. The complete variable domain, with remaining parts taken from reference TRBV5-1 and TRBJ1-5, reads KAGVTQTPRYLIKTRGQQVTLSCSPISGHRSVSWYQQTPGQGLQFLFEYFSETQRNKGNFPGRFSGRQFSNSRSEMNVSTLELGDSALYLCASSLGGGRDQSQHFGDGTRLSIL.